The 25 T cell receptor beta chains listed next were all sequenced from one sample in a study of shared clonotypes between healthy human individuals. Assay used: immunoSEQ multiplex PCR; TCRdb lists only in-frame clones, some missing. The table includes some 650,000 clones, less than 98% detected once. The material sequenced was naive CD4+ T cells sorted from blood. Subset defined: CD45RA+ positively selected. The receptors shown here come from a woman between 25 and 40 years old in good health.

The chain carries TRBV7-9 and TRBJ1-1, with D possibly TRBD1 on 5 matching bases. V was cut by 1 base and J by 0 bases, with 9 bases left in between. This CDR3 region has 15 residues. Germline CDR1 SEHNR, CDR2 FQNEAQ (reference sequence). In nucleotides, the CDR3 is TGTGCCAGCAGCTTAGATAGGACATTGAACACTGAAGCTTTCTTT. Protein product: CASSLDRTLNTEAFF.

Turning to this clone: The same CDR3 is also encoded by other DNA sequences in this sample. The V gene is TRBV30, the J gene TRBJ1-5; D gene ambiguous. The CDR3 is made up of 13 amino acids. Germline V gene sequence: CDR1 GTSNPN, CDR2 SVGIG (reference sequence). The ends were cut back, 0 bases at V and 0 bases at J, with 3 bases in the middle. CDR3 DNA sequence: TGTGCCTGGAGTGTGGATAGCAATCAGCCCCAGCATTTT. Translated: CAWSVDSNQPQHF.

The chain employs TRBV7-2 and TRBJ2-1, with 8 bases fitting TRBD2. Germline V CDR1 and CDR2: SGHTA, FQGNSA. The CDR3 length is 16 residues. V lost 1 base to trimming and J lost 10 bases; unmatched junction nucleotides: 12. In DNA, the CDR3 is TGTGCCAGCAGCTTAGTTGGGGCGGGAGGCCCCGAAGAGCAGTTCTTC. Amino acids: CASSLVGAGGPEEQFF. Looking up the rest from reference TRBV7-2 and TRBJ2-1 gives the full variable domain: GAGVSQSPSNKVTEKGKDVELRCDPISGHTALYWYRQSLGQGLEFLIYFQGNSAPDKSGLPSDRFSAERTGGSVSTLTIQRTQQEDSAVYLCASSLVGAGGPEEQFFGPGTRLTVL.

The chain uses TRBV19 and TRBJ2-3; D not resolved. Germline assignment: CDR1 LNHDA and CDR2 SQIVND (reference sequence). Between the trimmed V and J ends, which lost 2 bases and 4 bases, there was a span of 13 bases. The CDR3 extends over 15 amino acids. The CDR3 loop reads CASSINSLPSDTQYF. The CDR3, as DNA: TGTGCCAGTAGTATAAACAGTCTACCATCAGATACGCAGTATTTT.

For the CDR3, the DNA is TGCAGCGTTAAAAGCTCCTATAATTCACCCCTCCACTTT. This translates into CSVKSSYNSPLHF. The chain uses TRBV29-1 and TRBJ1-6; no definite D call. V was pared by 5 bases and J by 0 bases, with 5 bases between. Germline CDR1 is SQVTM and CDR2 is ANQGSEA. The CDR3 consists of 13 residues. Together with reference TRBV29-1 and TRBJ1-6, the CDR3 gives the full variable domain: SAVISQKPSRDICQRGTSLTIQCQVDSQVTMMFWYRQQPGQSLTLIATANQGSEATYESGFVIDKFPISRPNLTFSTLTVSNMSPEDSSIYLCSVKSSYNSPLHFGNGTRLTVT.

This clone was seen just once. Other DNA sequences in this sample translate to the same CDR3. V is TRBV7-9 and J is TRBJ2-5; D assignment may be TRBD1 or TRBD2 (5 bases each). The V end lost 0 bases, the J end lost 5 bases, and 10 bases lay between the germline ends. The CDR3 is made up of 14 amino acids. Germline V lookup: CDR1 SEHNR, CDR2 FQNEAQ (reference sequence). CDR3 sequence: CASSLAGGRETQYF. DNA of the CDR3: TGTGCCAGCAGCTTAGCTGGGGGTAGGGAGACCCAGTACTTC. The complete variable domain, with remaining parts taken from reference TRBV7-9 and TRBJ2-5, reads DTGVSQNPRHKITKRGQNVTFRCDPISEHNRLYWYRQTLGQGPEFLTYFQNEAQLEKSRLLSDRFSAERPKGSFSTLEIQRTEQGDSAMYLCASSLAGGRETQYFGPGTRLLVL.

The chain carries TRBV5-1 and TRBJ1-6; the D gene is possibly TRBD1 (5 bases). Trimming pared 0 bases from V and 8 bases from J, leaving 12 bases between. This CDR3 is built from 15 residues. Germline CDR1 SGHRS, CDR2 YFSETQ. For the CDR3, the DNA is TGCGCCAGCAGCTTGGCCGTGACAGTAGATTCACCCCTCCACTTT. This encodes CASSLAVTVDSPLHF.

This clone was seen only once. This sequence joins TRBV29-1 and TRBJ2-5; no clear D gene. Trimming shortened V by 2 bases and J by 5 bases, and 12 bases separated the two germline ends. Germline V gives CDR1 SQVTM, CDR2 ANQGSEA. The CDR3 is made up of 13 amino acids. DNA of the CDR3: TGCAGCGTTGAATCCGGGTACTACGAGACCCAGTACTTC. It translates to CSVESGYYETQYF.

The chain recombines TRBV6-5 with TRBJ2-7; no firm D call. Germline V CDR1 and CDR2: MNHEY, SVGAGI. CDR3 length: 15 amino acids. V dropped 3 bases and J dropped 2 bases, with 14 bases sitting between them. The CDR3 here is CASSYSGSRAYEQYF. CDR3 nucleotide sequence: TGTGCCAGCAGTTATTCCGGTAGCCGGGCCTACGAGCAGTACTTC.

The chain uses TRBV27 and TRBJ2-7; 10 bases match TRBD2. The CDR3 spans 14 residues. Germline V CDR1 and CDR2: MNHEY, SMNVEV (reference sequence). The junction had 6 bases not matched to a gene; V was cut back by 6 bases and J by 4 bases. CDR3 bases: TGTGCCAGCAGATTCAGGACTAGCGGATACGAGCAGTACTTC. It encodes CASRFRTSGYEQYF.

The gene calls are TRBV27 and TRBJ2-7; D remains ambiguous. Germline V CDR1 and CDR2: MNHEY, SMNVEV (reference sequence). The V and J ends lost 5 bases and 4 bases respectively, with 6 bases between them. This CDR3 has 11 residues. The CDR3 nucleotides read TGTGCCAGCAGTCGAGGTTACGAGCAGTACTTC. Amino acids: CASSRGYEQYF.

The chain links TRBV28 to TRBJ1-6; 7 bases fit TRBD1. With V trimmed by 5 bases and J by 10 bases, 14 bases remained unmatched. The germline V gene has CDR1 MDHEN and CDR2 SYDVKM. The CDR3 is made up of 16 amino acids. The CDR3 nucleotides read TGTGCCAGCAGTGCACCCACAGCAGGGGGACGGTCACCCCTCCACTTT. It translates to CASSAPTAGGRSPLHF.

The chain links TRBV18 to TRBJ2-1; TRBD2 is a possible D gene (6 bases). V dropped 4 bases and J dropped 4 bases, with 11 bases sitting between them. The CDR3 runs to 14 residues. Germline V CDR1 and CDR2: KGHSH, LQKENI. For the CDR3, the DNA is TGTGCCAGCTCACGGACGGGAGATTACAATGAGCAGTTCTTC. Its translation is CASSRTGDYNEQFF. The entire variable domain, with the rest obtained from reference TRBV18 and TRBJ2-1, is as follows: NAGVMQNPRHLVRRRGQEARLRCSPMKGHSHVYWYRQLPEEGLKFMVYLQKENIIDESGMPKERFSAEFPKEGPSILRIQQVVRGDSAAYFCASSRTGDYNEQFFGPGTRLTVL.

This clone was detected once. The chain has TRBV10-1 and TRBJ2-2; D might be TRBD1 (6 bases). The CDR3 extends over 14 amino acids. V was cut by 3 bases and J by 4 bases, with 9 bases left in between. Germline-derived CDR1 and CDR2 are WNHNN and SYGVQD (reference sequence). CDR3 protein: CASSEGGPTGELFF. The CDR3 nucleotides read TGCGCCAGCAGTGAAGGGGGACCCACCGGGGAGCTGTTTTTT.

The chain joins TRBV4-1 to TRBJ2-7; no definite D call. The length of the CDR3 is 13 residues. CDR1 is MGHRA and CDR2 is YSYEKL in the germline V gene. The V and J ends lost 1 base and 6 bases respectively, with 10 bases between them. Written as DNA, the CDR3 is TGCGCCAGCAGCCAAGCTCCACGGTTCGAGCAGTACTTC. Its protein product is CASSQAPRFEQYF.

The chain has TRBV14 and TRBJ2-3; unclear D gene. Germline V CDR1 and CDR2: SGHDN, FVKESK. The CDR3 loop spans 18 amino acids. V lost 1 base and J lost 2, with 19 bases in between. CDR3 in amino acids: CASSQVYRTLRDTDTQYF. The CDR3 coding sequence is TGTGCCAGCAGCCAAGTGTATAGGACCTTACGCGACACAGATACGCAGTATTTT.

The chain has TRBV19 and TRBJ2-1, with 12 bases fitting TRBD2. The CDR3 spans 16 residues. With V trimmed by 5 bases and J by 9 bases, 11 bases remained unmatched. The germline CDR1 and CDR2 sequences are LNHDA and SQIVND (reference sequence). The DNA of the CDR3 is TGTGCCAGTAGTCATCCGCAGACTAGCGGGAGTTTTGAGCAGTTCTTC. Amino acid sequence: CASSHPQTSGSFEQFF.

V and J are TRBV11-2 and TRBJ2-1; perhaps TRBD2 as D (5 bases). V was pared by 0 bases and J by 7 bases, with 13 bases between. Germline V CDR1 and CDR2: SGHAT, FQNNGV. CDR3 length equals 15 residues. As DNA, the CDR3 is TGTGCCAGCAGCTTAGACTCGGGATCATATAATGAGCAGTTCTTC. It specifies CASSLDSGSYNEQFF.

J is TRBJ1-2 and V is TRBV19; D is uncertain. CDR1 LNHDA and CDR2 SQIVND come from the germline V gene (reference sequence). The CDR3 length is 13 residues. The germline V and J ends were trimmed by 3 bases and 1 base, with 6 bases remaining between them. Here the CDR3 reads CASSMGLNYGYTF. CDR3 nucleotide sequence: TGTGCCAGTAGTATGGGCCTTAACTATGGCTACACCTTC.

The chain carries TRBV18 and TRBJ2-5; 7 nucleotides match TRBD2. Germline V gene lookup returns CDR1 KGHSH and CDR2 LQKENI. The CDR3 runs to 16 residues. Losses at the gene ends were 2 bases for V and 1 base for J; bases not matched to a gene: 7. The CDR3 spells CASSPSSSGSQETQYF. In nucleotides, the CDR3 is TGTGCCAGCTCACCAAGTTCTAGCGGCAGCCAAGAGACCCAGTACTTC. Filled out from reference TRBV18 and TRBJ2-5, the complete variable domain reads NAGVMQNPRHLVRRRGQEARLRCSPMKGHSHVYWYRQLPEEGLKFMVYLQKENIIDESGMPKERFSAEFPKEGPSILRIQQVVRGDSAAYFCASSPSSSGSQETQYFGPGTRLLVL.

CDR3 region: CASSLAQGTPGPEQYF. The DNA for the CDR3 is TGTGCCAGCAGCTTAGCACAAGGGACTCCCGGGCCCGAGCAGTACTTC. This chain uses TRBV7-9 with TRBJ2-7, with D maybe TRBD2 (6 bases). This CDR3 is 16 amino acids long. Germline values: CDR1 SEHNR, CDR2 FQNEAQ (reference sequence). Trimming pared 0 bases from V and 6 bases from J, leaving 18 bases between.

The CDR3 is CASRWDRARETQYF. The CDR3 DNA reads as TGTGCCAGCAGGTGGGACAGGGCTCGAGAGACCCAGTACTTC. The gene calls are TRBV6-1 and TRBJ2-5; 9 bases map to TRBD1. The CDR3 has 14 residues. Germline CDR1 and CDR2: MNHNS and SASEGT. V shed 6 bases and J 4 bases; nucleotides not matched to a gene: 6.

CDR3 residues: CASRKAGGDNQPQHF. The DNA for the CDR3 is TGTGCCAGCAGAAAGGCGGGGGGAGACAATCAGCCCCAGCATTTT. The V and J genes are TRBV28 and TRBJ1-5, with TRBD1 as a possible D gene (5 bases). The length of the CDR3 is 15 residues. V gave up 6 bases and J gave up 3 bases, with 15 bases separating them. CDR1 MDHEN and CDR2 SYDVKM come from the germline V gene. The whole variable domain, remainder taken from reference TRBV28 and TRBJ1-5, is DVKVTQSSRYLVKRTGEKVFLECVQDMDHENMFWYRQDPGLGLRLIYFSYDVKMKEKGDIPEGYSVSREKKERFSLILESASTNQTSMYLCASRKAGGDNQPQHFGDGTRLSIL.

In this sample, this clone turned up once. The gene calls are TRBV19 and TRBJ2-7, with 8 bases identical to TRBD2. CDR1 is LNHDA, CDR2 SQIVND, per germline (reference sequence). CDR3 length equals 15 residues. The V and J ends lost 10 bases and 0 bases, in that order; junction bases with no gene match: 11. CDR3 DNA: TGTGCCACCATGGCATCGGGGGGGATCTCCTACGAGCAGTACTTC. Translated: CATMASGGISYEQYF.

V gene TRBV7-2 combines with J gene TRBJ2-7; D might be TRBD2 (6 bases). Trimming removed 2 bases at V and 6 bases at J, with 11 bases between. Germline CDR1 reads SGHTA; CDR2 reads FQGNSA. The CDR3 contains 13 residues. CDR3: CASSLRERAEQYF. In DNA, the CDR3 is TGTGCCAGCAGCTTACGCGAGCGGGCCGAGCAGTACTTC.